Below, one T cell receptor (beta chain) is given with its context. The antigen remains unidentified. The data are from a study of graft-versus-host responses after intestinal transplantation. Some clones are missing from TCRdb's copy, which holds only in-frame ones; the method was immunoSEQ multiplex PCR. The table records approximately 85,000 clones, more than 85% of them present only once. This receptor was identified in a human donor who was the organ donor for an intestinal transplant. The specimen comprised unstimulated CD8+ T cells sorted from spleen or lymph node cells, sampled before transplant.

Here the CDR3 reads CASSTYTHQPQHF. The CDR3, as DNA: TGTGCCAGCAGTACATATACACATCAGCCCCAGCATTTT. The chain couples TRBV6-1 to TRBJ1-5; D is ambiguous. The CDR3 runs to 13 residues. With 5 bases removed from V and 5 bases from J, the gap between germline ends came to 10 bases. Germline V gives CDR1 MNHNS, CDR2 SASEGT.